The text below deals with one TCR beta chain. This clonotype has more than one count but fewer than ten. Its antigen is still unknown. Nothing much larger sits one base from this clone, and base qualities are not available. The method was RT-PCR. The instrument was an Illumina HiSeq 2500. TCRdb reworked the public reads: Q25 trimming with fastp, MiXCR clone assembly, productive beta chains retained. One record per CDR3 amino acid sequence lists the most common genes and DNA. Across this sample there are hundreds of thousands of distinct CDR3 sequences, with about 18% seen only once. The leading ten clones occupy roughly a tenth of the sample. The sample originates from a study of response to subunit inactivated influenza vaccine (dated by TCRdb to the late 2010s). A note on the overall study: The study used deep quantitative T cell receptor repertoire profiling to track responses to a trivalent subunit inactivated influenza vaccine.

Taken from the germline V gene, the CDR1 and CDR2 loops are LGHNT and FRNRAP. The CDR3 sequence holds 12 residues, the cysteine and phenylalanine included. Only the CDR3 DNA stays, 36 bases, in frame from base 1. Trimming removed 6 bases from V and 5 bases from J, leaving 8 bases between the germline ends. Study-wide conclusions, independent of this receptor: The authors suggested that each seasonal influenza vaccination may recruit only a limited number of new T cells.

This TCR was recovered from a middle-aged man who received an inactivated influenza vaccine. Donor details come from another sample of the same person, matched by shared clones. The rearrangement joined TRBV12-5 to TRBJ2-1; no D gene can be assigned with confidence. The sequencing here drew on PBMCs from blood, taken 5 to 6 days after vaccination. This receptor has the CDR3 CASGNPNNEQFF. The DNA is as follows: TGTGCTAGTGGGAATCCTAACAATGAGCAGTTCTTC.